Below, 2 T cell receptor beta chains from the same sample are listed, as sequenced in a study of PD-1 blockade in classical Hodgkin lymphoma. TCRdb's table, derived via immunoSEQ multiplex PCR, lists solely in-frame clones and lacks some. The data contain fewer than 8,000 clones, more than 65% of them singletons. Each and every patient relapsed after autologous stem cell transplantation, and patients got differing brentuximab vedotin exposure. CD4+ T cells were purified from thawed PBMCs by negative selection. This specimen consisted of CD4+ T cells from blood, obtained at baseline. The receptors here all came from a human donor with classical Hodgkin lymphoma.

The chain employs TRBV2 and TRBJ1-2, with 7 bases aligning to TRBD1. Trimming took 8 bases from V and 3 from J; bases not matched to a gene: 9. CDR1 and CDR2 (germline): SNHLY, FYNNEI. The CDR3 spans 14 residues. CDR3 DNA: TGTGCCAGCCCTAGGCGACAGGGCCACTATGGCTACACCTTC. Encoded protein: CASPRRQGHYGYTF.

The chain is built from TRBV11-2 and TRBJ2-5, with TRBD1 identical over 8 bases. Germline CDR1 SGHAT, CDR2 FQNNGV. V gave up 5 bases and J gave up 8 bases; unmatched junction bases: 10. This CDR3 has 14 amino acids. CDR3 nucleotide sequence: TGTGCCAGCAGCAACCCAGACAGGGGAGGAACCCAGTACTTC. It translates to CASSNPDRGGTQYF.